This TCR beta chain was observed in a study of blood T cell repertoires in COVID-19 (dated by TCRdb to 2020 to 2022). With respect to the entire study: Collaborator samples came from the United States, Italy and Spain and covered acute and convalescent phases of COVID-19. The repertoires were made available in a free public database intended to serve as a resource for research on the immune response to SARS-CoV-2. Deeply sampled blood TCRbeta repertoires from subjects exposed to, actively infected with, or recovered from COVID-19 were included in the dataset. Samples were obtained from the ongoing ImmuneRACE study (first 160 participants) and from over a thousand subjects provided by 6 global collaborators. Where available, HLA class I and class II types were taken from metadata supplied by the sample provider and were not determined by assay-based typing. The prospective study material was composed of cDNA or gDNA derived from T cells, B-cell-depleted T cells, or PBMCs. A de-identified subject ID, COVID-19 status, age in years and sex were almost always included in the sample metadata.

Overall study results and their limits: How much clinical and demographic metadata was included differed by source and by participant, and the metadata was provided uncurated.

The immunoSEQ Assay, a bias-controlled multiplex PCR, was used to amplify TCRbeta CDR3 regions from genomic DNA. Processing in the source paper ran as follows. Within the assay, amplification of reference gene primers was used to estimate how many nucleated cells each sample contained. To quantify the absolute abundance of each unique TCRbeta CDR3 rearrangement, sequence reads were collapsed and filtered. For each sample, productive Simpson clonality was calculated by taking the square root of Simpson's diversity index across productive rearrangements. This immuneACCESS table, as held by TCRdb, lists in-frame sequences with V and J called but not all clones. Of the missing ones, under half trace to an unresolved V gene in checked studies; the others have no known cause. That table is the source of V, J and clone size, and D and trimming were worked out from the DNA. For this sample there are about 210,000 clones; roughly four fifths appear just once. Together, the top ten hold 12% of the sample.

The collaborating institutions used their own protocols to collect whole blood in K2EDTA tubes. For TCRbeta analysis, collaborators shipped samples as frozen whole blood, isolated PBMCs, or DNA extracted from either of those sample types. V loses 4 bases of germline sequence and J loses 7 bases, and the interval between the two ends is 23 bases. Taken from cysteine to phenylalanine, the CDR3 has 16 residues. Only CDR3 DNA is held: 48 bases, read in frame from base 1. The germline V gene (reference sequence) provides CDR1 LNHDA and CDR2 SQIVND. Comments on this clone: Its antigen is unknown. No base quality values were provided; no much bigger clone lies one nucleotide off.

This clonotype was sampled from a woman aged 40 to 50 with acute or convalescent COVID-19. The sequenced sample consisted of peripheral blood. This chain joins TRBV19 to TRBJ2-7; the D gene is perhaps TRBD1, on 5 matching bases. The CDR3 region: CASSTTRTGPVVEQYF. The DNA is TGTGCCAGTAGTACAACCAGAACAGGACCTGTGGTGGAGCAGTACTTC.